The T cell receptor beta chain under discussion was sequenced for a study of beta chain features in type 1 diabetes (dated by TCRdb to the late 2010s). For context, the study as a whole: Patients and healthy donors did not differ in mean age, gender distribution, total cell number or subset yield. In the study, recently diagnosed type 1 diabetes patients and matched healthy donors were compared on the TCRB repertoires of their sorted circulating CD4+ T cell subsets. Regulatory and stem cell-like memory subsets were isolated from only 8 patients and about 8 healthy donors, whereas naive and central memory subsets came from all 28 donors. Across all samples, some 100,000,000 sorted cells were examined, and cell number per subset correlated strongly with RNA yield. The study at large found these results: Because cDNA was sequenced instead of genomic DNA, activated cells with high expression could be over-represented, although the groups did not differ in activation or CD3 levels. Because the HLA sub-analyses included only small numbers of individuals, any influence of HLA type on TCRB rearrangement was left unresolved. Naive, central memory and regulatory TCRB repertoires appeared more similar among patients than among healthy donors. At VDJ recombination sites, patients with type 1 diabetes made fewer insertions and deleted more nucleotides, a pattern implying thymic rearrangement abnormalities. PCR might favor shorter templates, but patient and control samples were amplified and corrected together, so any skew would affect both groups equally. Type 1 diabetes patients showed a moderate but significant shortening of TCRB CDR3 length in all four CD4+ subsets.

The CDR3 measures 14 amino acids from cysteine to phenylalanine. The CDR3 DNA has 42 bases and is translated from base 1. The junction carries 14 bases between V and J, which are trimmed by 3 bases and 5 bases respectively. CDR1 and CDR2 are read off the germline V gene as KGHSH and LQKENI. A remark on this clone: Its antigen has not been determined. No quality values exist for individual bases; no much larger clone is one base distant.

All of the isolated RNA was reverse transcribed with the High Capacity cDNA Reverse Transcription Kit, so expressed TCRB transcripts were sequenced. Naive, central memory and regulatory T cell samples underwent deep immunoSEQ sequencing, averaging roughly 3.5 million total reads per sample. Sorted cells were lysed in RLT buffer and RNA was extracted with DNase-treated RNeasy Micro or Mini kits, depending on cell number. Each cell subset was processed on its own to prevent cross-contamination, while patient and healthy donor samples were processed together. Using the immunoSEQ multiplex PCR, TCRB sequences were amplified from cDNA into 87-bp fragments spanning the CDR3 region. Amplicons were sequenced on the Illumina HiSeq platform. Regarding the original processing steps: Synthetic template baselines were used to correct PCR bias computationally, reads within Hamming distance 2 were collapsed together, and singletons that could not be merged were discarded. Reads were aligned against IMGT to assign V, D and J genes, CDR3 length and insertions or deletions at six rearrangement sites. Within each subset, clonotype counts were normalized to sorted cell number, after which true diversity and Gini coefficients were computed with the tcR R package. The overlap coefficient, calculated on TCRB nucleotide sequences, was used to measure repertoire sharing. TCRdb retrieved this table from immuneACCESS and kept in-frame rearrangements only. Not all clones are present; in checked studies, unresolved V genes account for under half, and no reason is known for the remainder. V, J and clone size were drawn from that table, and D and trimming were deduced from the DNA. For this sample there are 130,000 to 150,000 clones; less than 15% appear just once. The ten largest make up around 1.4% of the sample.

From each donor, a single peripheral blood sample of 95 to 150 mL on average was drawn into heparinised tubes. Naive, central memory, regulatory and stem cell-like memory CD4+ T cells were sorted on a BD FACSAria II using a panel including CD45RO, CCR7, CD25, CD127, CD95 and CD27. All sorted populations exceeded 98% purity. PBMCs were separated immediately by Lymphoprep density gradient centrifugation and were stained directly, without being cultured. So that batch effects would be minimized, each experiment stained and sorted samples in pairs, pairing one healthy donor with one patient. Source material: central memory CD4+ T cells from blood. This sequence was found in a man in his late teens or twenties with type 1 diabetes. The chain is assembled from TRBV18 and TRBJ2-7; TRBD1 could be the D gene, as 6 bases match. CDR3 sequence: CASSPDQQGNEQYF. The DNA sequence is as follows: TGTGCCAGCTCACCGGATCAACAGGGCAACGAGCAGTACTTC.